Each of the 23 T cell receptor beta chains below was sequenced from the same sample in a study of technical replicates of blood from several donors. Data came from immunoSEQ multiplex PCR; TCRdb stores just in-frame clones and leaves some out. The sample records almost 55,000 clones, roughly 92% being singletons. The sample consisted of T cells isolated from PBMCs. The source of these receptors is a human donor in good health.

This chain joins TRBV5-1 and TRBJ2-1; the match to TRBD2 covers 10 bases. CDR1 and CDR2 from the germline V gene are SGHRS and YFSETQ. The CDR3 has 13 amino acids. V shed 5 bases and J 5 bases; nucleotides not matched to a gene: 1. The CDR3 here is CASRLAGNNEQFF. The CDR3, as DNA: TGCGCCAGCAGACTAGCGGGGAACAATGAGCAGTTCTTC.

The chain recombines TRBV5-1 with TRBJ2-7, with TRBD1 matching over 8 bases. This CDR3 region has 15 residues. The ends lost 0 bases at V and 3 bases at J; junction bases unmatched: 5. Germline V lookup: CDR1 SGHRS, CDR2 YFSETQ. The CDR3 reads CASSLGGDRGYEQYF. In nucleotides, the CDR3 is TGCGCCAGCAGCTTGGGGGGTGACAGGGGCTACGAGCAGTACTTC. Together with reference TRBV5-1 and TRBJ2-7, the CDR3 gives the full variable domain: KAGVTQTPRYLIKTRGQQVTLSCSPISGHRSVSWYQQTPGQGLQFLFEYFSETQRNKGNFPGRFSGRQFSNSRSEMNVSTLELGDSALYLCASSLGGDRGYEQYFGPGTRLTVT.

The chain links TRBV28 to TRBJ2-1, with 9 bases that match TRBD2. CDR1 is MDHEN, CDR2 SYDVKM, per germline. With V trimmed by 7 bases and J by 9 bases, 13 bases remained unmatched. CDR3 length: 15 amino acids. The CDR3 DNA follows: TGTGCCAGCACCCCCTTGGCGGGAGGGCCGCTTGAGCAGTTCTTC. It is translated as CASTPLAGGPLEQFF.

This chain joins TRBV5-1 and TRBJ2-1; a possible D gene is TRBD2 (6 bases). The CDR3 spans 16 residues. V dropped 0 bases and J dropped 5 bases, with 15 bases sitting between them. Germline V lookup: CDR1 SGHRS, CDR2 YFSETQ. CDR3 loop: CASSLDNPGVNNEQFF. CDR3 in DNA: TGCGCCAGCAGCTTGGACAACCCGGGAGTTAACAATGAGCAGTTCTTC.

The chain recombines TRBV7-9 with TRBJ1-2, with a weak D call TRBD1 (5 bases). V was pared by 5 bases and J by 4 bases, with 14 bases between. Germline lookup yields CDR1 SEHNR and CDR2 FQNEAQ (reference sequence). CDR3 length equals 14 residues. The CDR3: CASSALTDFYGYTF. CDR3 in DNA: TGTGCCAGCAGCGCGTTGACAGACTTCTATGGCTACACCTTC.

The gene calls are TRBV18 and TRBJ2-5; TRBD1 is a possible D gene (5 bases). The V and J ends lost 3 bases and 5 bases respectively, with 13 bases between them. Germline V gives CDR1 KGHSH, CDR2 LQKENI. This CDR3 is built from 14 residues. In DNA, the CDR3 is TGTGCCAGCTCACCGGGGCTACCAGGGGAGACCCAGTACTTC. Its protein is CASSPGLPGETQYF.

CDR3 DNA: TGTGCCAGCAGCCCACGACTAGCGGGGGGTTATGAGACCCAGTACTTC. Protein: CASSPRLAGGYETQYF. The J gene is TRBJ2-5, the V gene TRBV5-4; 13 bases line up with TRBD2. The CDR3 totals 16 residues. V was pared by 4 bases and J by 5 bases, with 8 bases of the junction left unmatched. Per the germline V gene, CDR1 is SGHNT and CDR2 is YYREEE (reference sequence).

This clone was seen a single time. V usage is TRBV7-9 and J usage is TRBJ2-3; possibly TRBD1 for D (6 bases). The V gene lost 6 bases and the J gene lost 3 bases, with 19 bases spanning the gap. Germline assignment: CDR1 SEHNR and CDR2 FQNEAQ (reference sequence). CDR3 length: 16 amino acids. The CDR3 nucleotides read TGTGCCAGCAGACCTCACAGAGAGGGGGAAACAGATACGCAGTATTTT. Translation gives CASRPHREGETDTQYF.

The rearrangement joins TRBV5-1 to TRBJ2-5; TRBD2 aligns across 9 bases. The trim removed 0 bases at V and 3 bases at J, leaving 3 bases unmatched. Germline V CDR1 and CDR2: SGHRS, YFSETQ. The CDR3 length is 15 residues. The CDR3, as DNA: TGCGCCAGCAGCTTGGAATTAGCGGGAGAAGAGACCCAGTACTTC. Translating it yields CASSLELAGEETQYF.

The CDR3 DNA sequence: TGCAGCGTACAGACAGGGAGGAATTCACCCCTCCACTTT. As protein: CSVQTGRNSPLHF. The J gene is TRBJ1-6, the V gene TRBV29-1; 7 bases map to TRBD1. The germline V gene encodes CDR1 SQVTM and CDR2 ANQGSEA. The CDR3 is made up of 13 amino acids. With V trimmed by 6 bases and J by 7 bases, 6 bases remained unmatched. The full variable domain, rest sourced from reference TRBV29-1 and TRBJ1-6, is SAVISQKPSRDICQRGTSLTIQCQVDSQVTMMFWYRQQPGQSLTLIATANQGSEATYESGFVIDKFPISRPNLTFSTLTVSNMSPEDSSIYLCSVQTGRNSPLHFGNGTRLTVT.

The rearrangement uses TRBV11-3 and TRBJ1-1; TRBD1 might be the D (6 bases). Between the trimmed V and J ends, which lost 4 bases and 4 bases, there was a span of 16 bases. The germline V gene has CDR1 SGHNT and CDR2 YENEEA. This CDR3 spans 15 amino acids. DNA of the CDR3: TGTGCCAGCAGCTCCGAAGCAGGGGTAGGCACTGAAGCTTTCTTT. Translating gives CASSSEAGVGTEAFF.

The V gene is TRBV6-5, the J gene TRBJ1-5, with 7 nucleotides matching TRBD1. V was clipped by 6 bases and J by 5 bases; unmatched bases: 7. Germline V gene lookup returns CDR1 MNHEY and CDR2 SVGAGI. CDR3 size: 14 residues. DNA for the CDR3: TGTGCCAGCAGCGGACAGGTTGGAGATCAGCCCCAGCATTTT. As protein: CASSGQVGDQPQHF.

The chain is built from TRBV28 and TRBJ2-2; weak D call: TRBD2 (6 bases). Trimming removed 6 bases from V and 5 bases from J, with 16 bases in between. Germline loops: CDR1 MDHEN, CDR2 SYDVKM. The CDR3 extends over 15 amino acids. CDR3 sequence (DNA): TGTGCCAGCAGGGGGGGTCTAGGGCGGACCGGGGAGCTGTTTTTT. Protein: CASRGGLGRTGELFF.

The V and J genes are TRBV5-4 and TRBJ2-7; 7 positions match TRBD2. This CDR3 has 14 residues. Trimming at V came to 0 bases and at J to 6 bases, leaving 6 bases not matched to a gene. Germline V lookup: CDR1 SGHNT, CDR2 YYREEE (reference sequence). The CDR3 DNA sequence: TGTGCCAGCAGCTTGGAAGCGGGACCCCTCGAGCAGTACTTC. It encodes CASSLEAGPLEQYF. Filled out from reference TRBV5-4 and TRBJ2-7, the complete variable domain reads ETGVTQSPTHLIKTRGQQVTLRCSSQSGHNTVSWYQQALGQGPQFIFQYYREEENGRGNFPPRFSGLQFPNYSSELNVNALELDDSALYLCASSLEAGPLEQYFGPGTRLTVT.

The V call is TRBV5-4, the J call TRBJ2-7; D might be TRBD2 (5 bases). V was trimmed by 3 bases and J by 3 bases, leaving 10 bases between them. The CDR3 length is 13 residues. Looked up from germline, CDR1 is SGHNT and CDR2 is YYREEE (reference sequence). CDR3 sequence: CASSSPGSYEQYF. The DNA for the CDR3 is TGTGCCAGCAGCTCGCCTGGGAGCTACGAGCAGTACTTC.

The chain joins TRBV6-6 to TRBJ1-5, with D perhaps matching TRBD1 (5 bases). The CDR3 covers 13 residues. Germline loops: CDR1 MNHNY, CDR2 SVGAGI (reference sequence). V lost 7 bases to trimming and J lost 1 base, with 8 bases between them. CDR3 nucleotide sequence: TGTGCCAGCAAGGGGCCAAGCAATCAGCCCCAGCATTTT. Encoded protein: CASKGPSNQPQHF.

The J gene is TRBJ2-7, the V gene TRBV6-5; 10 positions agree with TRBD1. J gave up 6 bases and V 0 bases, and 5 bases lay outside the gene matches. The CDR3 consists of 15 residues. From germline, CDR1 is MNHEY and CDR2 SVGAGI. CDR3 protein: CASSYSRTGGREQYF. The CDR3 DNA reads TGTGCCAGCAGTTACTCCCGGACAGGGGGGCGCGAGCAGTACTTC.

The chain couples TRBV11-2 to TRBJ1-2; 9 nucleotides agree with TRBD1. The CDR3 spans 16 residues. J was trimmed by 4 bases and V by 4 bases; bases with no gene match: 10. The V gene's germline CDR1 is SGHAT and CDR2 FQNNGV. The CDR3 here is CASSSTGTGSFYGYTF. The CDR3 nucleotides are TGTGCCAGCAGCTCTACCGGGACAGGGAGTTTCTATGGCTACACCTTC.

The chain combines TRBV7-8 with TRBJ2-7, with 8 bases that match TRBD1. The CDR3 is 14 residues long. Germline V CDR1 and CDR2: SGHVS, FQNEAQ. After removal of 4 bases from V and 2 bases from J, the junction contained 4 bases not matched to a gene. CDR3 region: CASSSRQGPYEQYF. In DNA form, the CDR3 reads TGTGCCAGCAGCTCCCGACAGGGGCCCTACGAGCAGTACTTC.

The V gene is TRBV28, the J gene TRBJ2-7; D perhaps matches TRBD1 (6 bases). The CDR3 extends over 15 amino acids. Germline V gene sequence: CDR1 MDHEN, CDR2 SYDVKM. Between the trimmed V and J ends, which lost 5 bases and 1 base, there was a span of 15 bases. The DNA for the CDR3 is TGTGCCAGCAGTGATGGACAGACGGGTTCCTACGAGCAGTACTTC. Translating gives CASSDGQTGSYEQYF.

This rearrangement joins TRBV11-2 to TRBJ2-1, with TRBD2 matching 10 bases. CDR1 SGHAT and CDR2 FQNNGV come from the germline V gene. V shed 1 base and J 1 base; nucleotides not matched to a gene: 4. There are 17 residues in the CDR3. Here the CDR3 DNA reads TGTGCCAGCAGCTTAGGAGGTAGCGGGGGGTCCTACAATGAGCAGTTCTTC. Translated: CASSLGGSGGSYNEQFF.

The chain employs TRBV29-1 and TRBJ2-7, with 8 bases that match TRBD2. Germline CDR1 reads SQVTM; CDR2 reads ANQGSEA. V shed 2 bases and J 5 bases; nucleotides not matched to a gene: 8. The length of the CDR3 is 14 residues. Here the CDR3 reads CSVEFGLAGHEQYF. The DNA of the CDR3 is TGCAGCGTTGAATTTGGGCTAGCGGGTCACGAGCAGTACTTC.

The CDR3 DNA follows: TGTGCCAGCAGCTTGACAAATTCACCCCTCCACTTT. Residues: CASSLTNSPLHF. This rearrangement joins TRBV11-2 to TRBJ1-6; D is ambiguous. The CDR3 is 12 amino acids. The V and J ends lost 3 bases and 7 bases respectively, with 4 bases between them. The V gene's germline CDR1 is SGHAT and CDR2 FQNNGV.